Each of the 14 T cell receptor beta chains below was sequenced from the same sample in a study of blood T cell repertoires in COVID-19. TCRdb's copy holds only in-frame clones and misses some; the assay was immunoSEQ multiplex PCR. The table lists 100,000 to 150,000 clones, 85% of them singletons. The sample taken for sequencing was peripheral blood. These receptors originate from a woman aged 80 or over with acute or convalescent COVID-19.

This CDR3 reads CASSFQGGGSYGYTF. The CDR3 nucleotides read TGTGCCAGCAGCTTTCAGGGAGGTGGATCCTATGGCTACACCTTC. The J gene is TRBJ1-2, the V gene TRBV7-2; weak D call: TRBD1 (5 bases). Germline CDR1 and CDR2: SGHTA and FQGNSA. V was cut by 3 bases and J by 4 bases, with 15 bases left in between. There are 15 residues in the CDR3.

J is TRBJ1-2 and V is TRBV10-3; a weak D match, TRBD1 (5 bases). The CDR3 has 12 residues. Germline CDR1 ENHRY, CDR2 SYGVKD. The V and J ends lost 6 bases and 3 bases respectively, with 8 bases between them. CDR3 DNA: TGTGCCATCAGAGCAGGGTACTATGGCTACACCTTC. This translates into CAIRAGYYGYTF.

The rearrangement joins TRBV28 to TRBJ1-5, with 7 positions matching TRBD1. Per the germline V gene, CDR1 is MDHEN and CDR2 is SYDVKM. Trimming cost V 3 bases and J 7 bases; bases outside gene matches: 12. The CDR3 contains 16 residues. DNA for the CDR3: TGTGCCAGCAGTTTGCCCGGGGACAGAAGGGGACAGCCCCAGCATTTT. Its protein is CASSLPGDRRGQPQHF. The full variable domain, its missing parts supplied by reference TRBV28 and TRBJ1-5, is DVKVTQSSRYLVKRTGEKVFLECVQDMDHENMFWYRQDPGLGLRLIYFSYDVKMKEKGDIPEGYSVSREKKERFSLILESASTNQTSMYLCASSLPGDRRGQPQHFGDGTRLSIL.

The V and J genes are TRBV7-7 and TRBJ2-1; weak D call: TRBD2 (5 bases). V lost 5 bases and J 0 bases, leaving 11 bases between the germline ends. CDR3 size: 15 residues. Per germline, CDR1 SSHAT and CDR2 FNYEAQ (reference sequence). The CDR3 bases are TGTGCCAGCAGCCCCCTAGGGAGCTCCTACAATGAGCAGTTCTTC. It yields the protein CASSPLGSSYNEQFF.

This chain connects TRBV27 to TRBJ1-3, with unresolved D. V was shortened by 5 bases and J by 0 bases, with 14 bases between the two germline ends. The CDR3 loop spans 16 amino acids. Looked up from germline, CDR1 is MNHEY and CDR2 is SMNVEV (reference sequence). DNA of the CDR3: TGTGCCAGCAGTCCCCTGGCAGGAAGCTCTGGAAACACCATATATTTT. Translation gives CASSPLAGSSGNTIYF.

The rearrangement joins TRBV6-6 to TRBJ1-4; D is undetermined. Germline CDR1 MNHNY, CDR2 SVGAGI (reference sequence). The CDR3 is 13 residues long. V lost 7 bases, J lost 5 bases, and 11 bases lay in between. CDR3 sequence (DNA): TGTGCCAGCACCCCTAGGATAAATGAAAAACTGTTTTTT. Protein product: CASTPRINEKLFF.

This clone was seen a handful of times. The V gene is TRBV12-5, the J gene TRBJ1-5; D remains unclear. The germline V gene has CDR1 LGHNT and CDR2 FRNRAP. The CDR3 contains 13 residues. V was cut by 6 bases and J by 4 bases, with 10 bases left in between. CDR3 DNA sequence: TGTGCTAGTGGCCCTTCCGGGAATCAGCCCCAGCATTTT. Protein: CASGPSGNQPQHF.

The rearrangement uses TRBV5-1 and TRBJ2-3, with D unresolved. Between the trimmed V and J ends, which lost 5 bases and 0 bases, there was a span of 7 bases. Germline CDR1 is SGHRS and CDR2 is YFSETQ. This CDR3 has 13 residues. The CDR3 bases are TGCGCCAGCAGTAGCCAGAGCACAGATACGCAGTATTTT. Protein: CASSSQSTDTQYF.

The gene calls are TRBV18 and TRBJ1-2; 7 bases match TRBD1. The CDR3 extends over 13 amino acids. Losses at the gene ends were 4 bases for V and 8 bases for J; bases not matched to a gene: 7. CDR1 KGHSH and CDR2 LQKENI come from the germline V gene. The CDR3 region has the DNA TGTGCCAGCTCACAGGAAAGGGGGCTCGGCTACACCTTC. Amino acids: CASSQERGLGYTF.

The CDR3 nucleotides are TGTGCCAGTAGTCCCGGGACAGCTACGGGCTACACCTTC. Its protein product is CASSPGTATGYTF. V gene TRBV19 combines with J gene TRBJ1-2; the match to TRBD1 covers 7 bases. The J segment lost 8 bases and the V segment lost 5 bases, leaving 8 bases of the junction unmatched. The CDR3 sequence is 13 residues long. Germline CDR1 is LNHDA and CDR2 is SQIVND (reference sequence).

This clone showed up just a few times. This chain uses TRBV29-1 with TRBJ1-2; maybe TRBD1 (6 bases). CDR1 is SQVTM, CDR2 ANQGSEA, per germline. Trimming shortened V by 7 bases and J by 4 bases, and 13 bases separated the two germline ends. The length of the CDR3 is 12 residues. The CDR3 region has the DNA TGCAGCGCCCAGGGGTCCTCCTATGGCTACACCTTC. Translation: CSAQGSSYGYTF. The variable domain in full, completed from reference TRBV29-1 and TRBJ1-2, reads SAVISQKPSRDICQRGTSLTIQCQVDSQVTMMFWYRQQPGQSLTLIATANQGSEATYESGFVIDKFPISRPNLTFSTLTVSNMSPEDSSIYLCSAQGSSYGYTFGSGTRLTVV.

V gene TRBV4-2 combines with J gene TRBJ1-1, with TRBD1 identical over 10 bases. CDR3 length equals 16 residues. Trimming at V came to 4 bases and at J to 4 bases, leaving 9 bases not matched to a gene. Per germline, CDR1 LGHNA and CDR2 YNFKEQ. The CDR3 protein is CASSPGTGAAGTEAFF. As DNA, the CDR3 is TGTGCCAGCAGCCCCGGGACAGGGGCTGCAGGCACTGAAGCTTTCTTT.

The V call is TRBV18, the J call TRBJ1-5; 7 bases are a match to TRBD1. Germline V CDR1 and CDR2: KGHSH, LQKENI. Losses at the gene ends were 3 bases for V and 9 bases for J; bases not matched to a gene: 8. The CDR3 consists of 14 residues. CDR3 nucleotides: TGTGCCAGCTCACCGGTGACAGGGATGAGGCCCCAGCATTTT. It encodes CASSPVTGMRPQHF.

The chain joins TRBV18 to TRBJ1-5; 12 nucleotides align to TRBD1. CDR1 KGHSH and CDR2 LQKENI come from the germline V gene. The CDR3 has 20 amino acids. J lost 6 bases, V lost 2 bases, and 17 bases had no gene match. For the CDR3, the DNA is TGTGCCAGCTCACCAACACAAACTTTGGGACAGGGGGCGGCGGGTCAGCCCCAGCATTTT. Translation: CASSPTQTLGQGAAGQPQHF.